Below, 3 T cell receptor beta chains from the same sample are listed, as sequenced in a study of cytomegalovirus exposure and HLA in healthy donors. PCR amplification relied on 60 Vbeta primers (plus 13 Jbeta primers). Sequenced by immunoSEQ multiplex PCR; TCRdb stores in-frame clones only, minus some. This table has about 160,000 clones, around 80% appearing once. The source material was PBMCs. The source is a middle-aged woman in good health and CMV-seropositive.

V usage is TRBV5-4 and J usage is TRBJ1-4; maybe TRBD1 (5 bases). V lost 5 bases, J lost 0 bases, and 14 bases lay in between. Germline V gene sequence: CDR1 SGHNT, CDR2 YYREEE (reference sequence). CDR3 length equals 16 residues. CDR3 bases: TGTGCCAGCAGAAAAGGGGCCTCAACAACTAATGAAAAACTGTTTTTT. Translation: CASRKGASTTNEKLFF.

The chain combines TRBV18 with TRBJ2-2; D perhaps matches TRBD2 (5 bases). The CDR3 is 14 residues long. Trimming took 4 bases from V and 9 from J, leaving 15 bases between them. The germline V gene has CDR1 KGHSH and CDR2 LQKENI. CDR3: CASSLNEGSRELFF. Here the CDR3 DNA reads TGTGCCAGCTCACTAAATGAGGGCTCCAGGGAGCTGTTTTTT. The variable domain in full, with the rest retrieved from reference TRBV18 and TRBJ2-2, is NAGVMQNPRHLVRRRGQEARLRCSPMKGHSHVYWYRQLPEEGLKFMVYLQKENIIDESGMPKERFSAEFPKEGPSILRIQQVVRGDSAAYFCASSLNEGSRELFFGEGSRLTVL.

The V and J genes are TRBV2 and TRBJ2-3, with 7 bases lining up with TRBD2. CDR1 and CDR2 from the germline V gene are SNHLY and FYNNEI. CDR3 size: 16 residues. J lost 0 bases, V lost 4 bases, and 7 bases had no gene match. The CDR3 DNA follows: TGTGCCAGCAGTGGGGGGAGGCGGGGGAGCACAGATACGCAGTATTTT. Protein product: CASSGGRRGSTDTQYF. Drawing the rest from reference TRBV2 and TRBJ2-3, the complete variable domain is EPEVTQTPSHQVTQMGQEVILRCVPISNHLYFYWYRQILGQKVEFLVSFYNNEISEKSEIFDDQFSVERPDGSNFTLKIRSTKLEDSAMYFCASSGGRRGSTDTQYFGPGTRLTVL.